The 32 T cell receptor beta chains in this list originate from one sample, sequenced in a study of blood T cell repertoires in COVID-19. The table came from immunoSEQ multiplex PCR; TCRdb's copy has only in-frame clones and leaves some out. The data hold 130,000 or so clones, with 65% to 80% observed a single time. The source material was peripheral blood. These receptor sequences come from a man between 50 and 59 years old with acute or convalescent COVID-19.

J is TRBJ2-5 and V is TRBV5-8; 12 bases are shared with TRBD2. The CDR3 extends over 17 amino acids. V was pared by 0 bases and J by 0 bases, with 3 bases of the junction left unmatched. Per the germline V gene, CDR1 is SGHTS and CDR2 is YDEGEE. The CDR3 is CASSLGLAGAYQETQYF. The DNA of the CDR3 is TGTGCCAGCAGCTTGGGACTAGCGGGGGCCTACCAAGAGACCCAGTACTTC.

J is TRBJ2-3 and V is TRBV5-1; 14 positions match TRBD2. The V and J ends lost 0 bases and 0 bases, in that order; junction bases with no gene match: 9. CDR1 SGHRS and CDR2 YFSETQ come from the germline V gene. The CDR3 length is 20 residues. In nucleotides, the CDR3 is TGCGCCAGCAGCTTGGAGGGACTAGCGGGGGAGGTCACTAGCACAGATACGCAGTATTTT. Encoded protein: CASSLEGLAGEVTSTDTQYF.

V and J are TRBV6-1 and TRBJ2-1, with 9 bases aligning to TRBD2. Germline V gene lookup returns CDR1 MNHNS and CDR2 SASEGT. The CDR3 loop spans 15 amino acids. Germline trimming cut 0 bases from V and 3 bases from J; bases unmatched to any gene: 0. The CDR3 region is CASSEASGGYNEQFF. The CDR3 DNA sequence: TGTGCCAGCAGTGAAGCTAGCGGGGGCTACAATGAGCAGTTCTTC.

The rearrangement uses TRBV27 and TRBJ2-3; 14 nucleotides line up with TRBD2. Germline V gives CDR1 MNHEY, CDR2 SMNVEV (reference sequence). The ends lost 6 bases at V and 2 bases at J; junction bases unmatched: 16. The CDR3 has 20 amino acids. CDR3 bases: TGTGCCAGCAGCCAAAGGATGGAGGGACTAGCGGGGGCCCTCACAGATACGCAGTATTTT. Encoded protein: CASSQRMEGLAGALTDTQYF.

The CDR3 sequence: CASTQGYEQYV. As DNA, the CDR3 is TGTGCCAGCACCCAGGGCTACGAGCAGTACGTC. This chain uses TRBV25-1 with TRBJ2-7; weak D call: TRBD1 (5 bases). Germline assignment: CDR1 MGHDK and CDR2 SYGVNS. V was cut by 7 bases and J by 3 bases, with 7 bases left in between. The CDR3 is made up of 11 amino acids.

CDR3 DNA sequence: TGTGCCAGCAGCCAAACCGACAGGGGCCACTATGGCTACACCTTC. Encoded protein: CASSQTDRGHYGYTF. The V and J genes are TRBV9 and TRBJ1-2; 8 bases are a match to TRBD1. V shed 4 bases, J shed 3 bases, and the junction held 8 bases outside the gene matches. The CDR3 length is 15 residues. Germline CDR1 and CDR2: SGDLS and YYNGEE.

The chain has TRBV13 and TRBJ2-7; 9 nucleotides line up with TRBD2. The CDR3 totals 14 residues. Germline V gene lookup returns CDR1 PRHDT and CDR2 FYEKMQ (reference sequence). The V and J ends lost 4 bases and 4 bases, in that order; junction bases with no gene match: 5. CDR3 sequence: CASSSAGGNYEQYV. CDR3 nucleotides: TGTGCCAGCAGCTCAGCGGGGGGAAATTACGAGCAGTACGTC.

The J gene is TRBJ1-1, the V gene TRBV7-9; 7 nucleotides match TRBD1. This CDR3 is built from 14 residues. From germline, CDR1 is SEHNR and CDR2 FQNEAQ (reference sequence). J was trimmed by 4 bases and V by 2 bases; bases with no gene match: 4. The CDR3 DNA reads TGTGCCAGCAGCTTATCAGGGGGAATCACTGAAGCTTTCTTT. Residues: CASSLSGGITEAFF.

The chain employs TRBV4-1 and TRBJ1-3; 7 bases agree with TRBD1. The germline gives CDR1 MGHRA, CDR2 YSYEKL. Unmatched junction bases numbered 1, after V lost 0 bases and J lost 8 bases. The CDR3 is 13 amino acids. The CDR3 loop is CASSQEQGDTIYF. In nucleotides, the CDR3 is TGCGCCAGCAGCCAAGAGCAGGGGGACACCATATATTTT.

V gene TRBV27 combines with J gene TRBJ1-2, with D perhaps matching TRBD1 (6 bases). This CDR3 region has 16 residues. The germline V gene has CDR1 MNHEY and CDR2 SMNVEV (reference sequence). V was clipped by 3 bases and J by 3 bases, with 17 bases between them. CDR3 coding DNA: TGTGCCAGCAGTTTTCTTACAGGGATGGGGGACTATGGCTACACCTTC. Encoded protein: CASSFLTGMGDYGYTF.

The chain links TRBV5-1 to TRBJ1-2; weak D call: TRBD1 (5 bases). This CDR3 spans 14 amino acids. The V and J ends lost 4 bases and 4 bases respectively, with 14 bases between them. Per the germline V gene, CDR1 is SGHRS and CDR2 is YFSETQ. For the CDR3, the DNA is TGCGCCAGCAGCCGGGGGACGGCCCTCTATGGCTACACCTTC. Encoded protein: CASSRGTALYGYTF.

This clone appeared a single time. The V gene is TRBV2, the J gene TRBJ2-3; 8 nucleotides agree with TRBD2. Trimming cost V 2 bases and J 0 bases; bases outside gene matches: 4. This CDR3 is built from 16 residues. The germline V gene has CDR1 SNHLY and CDR2 FYNNEI. CDR3: CASSEWGGGSTDTQYF. CDR3 bases: TGTGCCAGCAGTGAATGGGGCGGGGGGAGCACAGATACGCAGTATTTT.

This chain connects TRBV12-3 or TRBV12-4 to TRBJ2-1, with 9 bases aligning to TRBD2. The V and J ends lost 3 bases and 12 bases, in that order; junction bases with no gene match: 6. The CDR3 totals 13 residues. CDR3 in amino acids: CASSFSAGGLQFF. DNA of the CDR3: TGTGCCAGCAGTTTTTCTGCGGGGGGGCTGCAGTTCTTC.

The sample holds a few counts of this clone. The chain is built from TRBV27 and TRBJ1-3; the D is unclear. V was shortened by 6 bases and J by 5 bases, with 5 bases between the two germline ends. Germline-derived CDR1 and CDR2 are MNHEY and SMNVEV (reference sequence). The CDR3 sequence is 11 residues long. CDR3 in DNA: TGTGCCAGCAGAGACAGAAACACCATATATTTT. It yields the protein CASRDRNTIYF.

This chain joins TRBV9 and TRBJ1-5, with 8 bases that match TRBD1. The junction had 10 bases not matched to a gene; V was cut back by 0 bases and J by 5 bases. Germline V gene lookup returns CDR1 SGDLS and CDR2 YYNGEE. The CDR3 runs to 17 residues. The CDR3 sequence is CASSVEGERTGYQPQHF. CDR3 sequence (DNA): TGTGCCAGCAGCGTAGAAGGAGAGAGGACAGGGTATCAGCCCCAGCATTTT.

The rearrangement joins TRBV29-1 to TRBJ2-5; possible D gene TRBD1, 6 bases. The CDR3 has 12 residues. The V and J ends lost 4 bases and 5 bases respectively, with 11 bases between them. Germline V CDR1 and CDR2: SQVTM, ANQGSEA. As DNA, the CDR3 is TGCAGCGTTGTCCTTCAGGGGGAGACCCAGTACTTC. This codes for CSVVLQGETQYF.

The genes are TRBV28 and TRBJ1-4; 7 positions match TRBD1. CDR3 length: 14 residues. Germline V gene sequence: CDR1 MDHEN, CDR2 SYDVKM. The V and J ends lost 10 bases and 5 bases, in that order; junction bases with no gene match: 10. Here the CDR3 DNA reads TGTGCCACCTATTCCGGGACAGAAAATGAAAAACTGTTTTTT. Encoded protein: CATYSGTENEKLFF.

The gene calls are TRBV5-4 and TRBJ1-4; TRBD1 matches at 12 bases. CDR3 length: 15 amino acids. Trimming cost V 3 bases and J 8 bases; bases outside gene matches: 5. Germline assignment: CDR1 SGHNT and CDR2 YYREEE (reference sequence). The CDR3 bases are TGTGCCAGCAGCTCACCGGGACAGGGGGCCGAAAAACTGTTTTTT. Protein: CASSSPGQGAEKLFF.

This clone turned up a few times. This chain joins TRBV3-1 (or the pseudogene TRBV3-2) and TRBJ1-3, with D uncertain. Germline V gene lookup returns CDR1 LGHDT and CDR2 YNNKEL (reference sequence). This CDR3 is 11 amino acids long. Deletions cut 6 bases from V and 4 bases from J, with 4 bases between. This CDR3 is CASSMGNTIYF. The CDR3 bases are TGTGCCAGCAGTATGGGAAACACCATATATTTT.

J is TRBJ2-2 and V is TRBV10-3, with 12 bases lining up with TRBD2. CDR3 length: 19 residues. Germline V gene data show CDR1 as ENHRY and CDR2 as SYGVKD. The junction had 11 bases not matched to a gene; V was cut back by 0 bases and J by 6 bases. CDR3 in amino acids: CAISESSLAGGPKAGELFF. The CDR3 DNA follows: TGTGCCATCAGTGAGTCTTCGCTAGCGGGGGGGCCGAAGGCCGGGGAGCTGTTTTTT.

This clone was picked up a small number of times. The chain combines TRBV9 with TRBJ2-2; tentative D call: TRBD1 (6 bases). The germline CDR1 and CDR2 sequences are SGDLS and YYNGEE. CDR3 length: 15 amino acids. V shed 0 bases and J shed 7 bases, with 13 bases lying between them. DNA for the CDR3: TGTGCCAGCAGCGTAGTACAGGGATCACACGGGGAGCTGTTTTTT. Its translation is CASSVVQGSHGELFF.

CDR3 residues: CASSLSAREGQFF. CDR3 coding DNA: TGTGCCAGCAGCCTATCCGCGAGGGAAGGGCAGTTCTTC. The rearrangement uses TRBV6-5 and TRBJ2-1, with D perhaps TRBD2 (5 bases). Trimming left V 6 bases short and J 12 bases short, with 18 bases between. This CDR3 spans 13 amino acids. The germline V gene encodes CDR1 MNHEY and CDR2 SVGAGI.

The chain links TRBV19 to TRBJ1-3; D not resolved. Germline CDR1 and CDR2: LNHDA and SQIVND (reference sequence). This CDR3 has 14 residues. V dropped 7 bases and J dropped 0 bases, with 10 bases sitting between them. CDR3 amino acids: CASKGGGSGNTIYF. CDR3 DNA sequence: TGTGCCAGTAAGGGCGGAGGCTCTGGAAACACCATATATTTT.

The chain couples TRBV4-1 to TRBJ2-5; TRBD1 matches 9 bases. Germline CDR1 is MGHRA and CDR2 is YSYEKL. The CDR3 spans 13 residues. V shed 4 bases, J shed 5 bases, and the junction held 2 bases outside the gene matches. Here the CDR3 reads CASSLGQGETQYF. As DNA, the CDR3 is TGCGCCAGCAGCCTGGGACAGGGTGAGACCCAGTACTTC.

The rearrangement links TRBV10-3 to TRBJ2-3, with D perhaps TRBD1 (6 bases). CDR3 length equals 12 residues. V was pared by 5 bases and J by 5 bases, with 8 bases between. Germline loops: CDR1 ENHRY, CDR2 SYGVKD. The CDR3 sequence is CAISTGRDTQYF. The CDR3 region has the DNA TGTGCCATCAGTACAGGGAGAGATACGCAGTATTTT.

This clone has just a few counts. This rearrangement joins TRBV5-5 to TRBJ1-3, with 8 bases lining up with TRBD1. The CDR3 spans 14 residues. V was pared by 4 bases and J by 2 bases, with 2 bases of the junction left unmatched. Per the germline V gene, CDR1 is SGHKS and CDR2 is YYEKEE (reference sequence). DNA for the CDR3: TGTGCCAGCAGCGGACAGGGCCCTGGAAACACCATATATTTT. Translation gives CASSGQGPGNTIYF.

This clone was recorded many times. The same CDR3 is also encoded by other DNA sequences in this sample. V usage is TRBV15 and J usage is TRBJ2-5; D is undetermined. The germline CDR1 and CDR2 sequences are LNHNV and YYDKDF (reference sequence). The V end lost 1 base, the J end lost 5 bases, and 8 bases lay between the germline ends. CDR3 size: 13 residues. CDR3 coding DNA: TGTGCCACCAGCAGAGCATTCGGGGAGACCCAGTACTTC. Residues: CATSRAFGETQYF.

Only a few counts were recorded for this clone. This rearrangement joins TRBV5-1 to TRBJ1-1; 9 bases fit TRBD1. CDR3 length: 15 residues. CDR1 is SGHRS and CDR2 is YFSETQ in the germline V gene. Trimming removed 4 bases from V and 1 base from J; junction bases left unmatched: 5. The CDR3 nucleotides read TGCGCCAGCAGCCCCGGGGACAGGGCGAACACTGAAGCTTTCTTT. Protein product: CASSPGDRANTEAFF.

The chain employs TRBV9 and TRBJ1-2; no clear D gene. In germline, CDR1 is SGDLS, CDR2 YYNGEE. The CDR3 loop spans 11 amino acids. The germline V and J ends were trimmed by 0 bases and 14 bases, with 11 bases remaining between them. This chain's CDR3 is CASSVAGDQTF. CDR3 bases: TGTGCCAGCAGCGTAGCTGGAGACCAGACCTTC.

The rearrangement links TRBV5-5 to TRBJ1-2; 8 nucleotides match TRBD1. The trim removed 2 bases at V and 3 bases at J, leaving 6 bases unmatched. The CDR3 has 15 residues. Per germline, CDR1 SGHKS and CDR2 YYEKEE (reference sequence). In DNA, the CDR3 is TGTGCCAGCAGCTTTTTCAGGGGGCCCCACTATGGCTACACCTTC. Translation: CASSFFRGPHYGYTF.

The rearrangement links TRBV24-1 to TRBJ1-5; TRBD1 matches at 8 bases. Germline V gene lookup returns CDR1 KGHDR and CDR2 SFDVKD. V was clipped by 4 bases and J by 1 base; unmatched bases: 8. CDR3 length: 17 residues. The CDR3 loop reads CATSDSTWTGSNQPQHF. In DNA form, the CDR3 reads TGTGCCACCAGTGACTCCACCTGGACAGGGAGCAATCAGCCCCAGCATTTT.

The chain links TRBV7-6 to TRBJ2-2, with 8 bases fitting TRBD2. Germline V gives CDR1 SGHVS, CDR2 FNYEAQ. The CDR3 spans 20 residues. V was pared by 5 bases and J by 0 bases, with 17 bases of the junction left unmatched. CDR3 sequence (DNA): TGTGCCAGCAGCCAAACGATCTGGCGGCGGGGGGTCGCGAACACCGGGGAGCTGTTTTTT. This codes for CASSQTIWRRGVANTGELFF.